This TCR beta chain derives from a study of cytomegalovirus exposure and HLA in healthy donors. Study-level findings and limits: Upon later analysis, HLA-associated TCR beta chains proved more clonally expanded than other, equally common chains.

With 60 Vbeta and 13 Jbeta primers, the PCR was carried out. Authors' analysis steps: It was a later analysis that counted some 80 million unique TCR beta chains, of which around 11 million were shared. TCRdb's table, derived via immunoSEQ multiplex PCR, lists solely in-frame clones and lacks some. The DNA gave D and trimming, while V, J and clone size come from that table. The table includes about 78,000 clones, 55% to 85% detected once. This clone occurred a few times. Its target is not known. This CDR3 is built from 15 residues. The germline CDR1 and CDR2 sequences are MDHEN and SYDVKM. Losses at the gene ends were 4 bases for V and 3 bases for J; bases not matched to a gene: 8.

This sequence was found in a woman in her thirties or forties in good health and CMV-seropositive. The specimen was PBMCs. The chain couples TRBV28 to TRBJ2-7, with 8 bases lining up with TRBD1. The CDR3 nucleotides are TGTGCCAGCAGTTCTCTGACAGGGGCAAACTACGAGCAGTACTTC. Translated: CASSSLTGANYEQYF.